The T cell receptor beta chain described here comes from a study of technical replicates of blood from a few donors. Trimming took 6 bases from V and 4 from J, leaving 12 bases between them. CDR1 MNHNY and CDR2 SVGAGI come from the germline V gene (reference sequence). The CDR3 contains 13 residues. The repertoire was sequenced with immunoSEQ multiplex PCR; TCRdb's copy has only in-frame clones and lacks some. The top ten hold 0.25% to 0.3% of the sample, which has about 83,000 clones, roughly nine tenths seen once. The chain combines TRBV6-6 with TRBJ1-2; D is possibly TRBD1 (6 bases). The sequence was collected from a human donor in good health. The source material was T cells isolated from PBMCs. The CDR3 coding sequence is TGTGCCAGCAGCTCTGGACAGCTCTATGGCTACACCTTC. This encodes CASSSGQLYGYTF.